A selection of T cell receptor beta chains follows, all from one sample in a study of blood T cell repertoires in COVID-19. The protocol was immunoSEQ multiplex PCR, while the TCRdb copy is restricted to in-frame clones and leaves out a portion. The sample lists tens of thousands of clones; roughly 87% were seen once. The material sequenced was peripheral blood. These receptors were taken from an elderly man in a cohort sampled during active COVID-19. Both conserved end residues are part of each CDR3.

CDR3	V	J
CASSPRTGGSDEQFF	TRBV2	TRBJ2-1
CASSEGGTAGNTIYF	TRBV6-1	TRBJ1-3
CASSDPGQGNGGYTF	TRBV2	TRBJ1-2
CAWSVPSGQGETQYF	TRBV30	TRBJ2-5
CASSQSGLSSYEQYF	TRBV3-1/TRBV3-2	TRBJ2-7
CASSEAAGGVEKLFF	TRBV6-1	TRBJ1-4
CASSLTGSNYGYTF	TRBV19	TRBJ1-2
CASSPLFPQETQYF	TRBV7-2	TRBJ2-5
CASGNTGAGNTIYF	TRBV6-5	TRBJ1-3
CASSLNRDPYNEQFF	TRBV7-8	TRBJ2-1
CASSWGLAGGNNEQFF	TRBV5-1	TRBJ2-1
CASNSASGGLTDTQYF	TRBV19	TRBJ2-3
CASSVGTAAEKLFF	TRBV9	TRBJ1-4